This TCR beta chain was retrieved from a study of technical replicates of blood from a few donors. The V end lost 5 bases, the J end lost 8 bases, and 13 bases lay between the germline ends. The CDR3 extends over 13 amino acids. Germline loops: CDR1 SEHNR, CDR2 FQNEAQ (reference sequence). Method: immunoSEQ multiplex PCR; TCRdb's copy keeps in-frame clones and lacks some. In the table there are 65,000 to 90,000 clones, roughly nine tenths of which are singletons. The chain is built from TRBV7-9 and TRBJ1-5; no reliable D call. The specimen was T cells isolated from PBMCs. The clonotype originates from a human donor in good health. CDR3 DNA: TGTGCCAGCAGCCCGAACTCAGGTGAGCCCCAGCATTTT. Protein: CASSPNSGEPQHF.